One T cell receptor beta chain is described in this entry. This entry belongs to a study of blood T cell repertoires in COVID-19. Background on the study: Samples representing acute and convalescent COVID-19 were sourced from the United States, Italy and Spain. From T cells, B-cell-depleted T cells, or PBMCs came the material, which was cDNA or gDNA.

The CDR3 is 13 amino acids. Between the trimmed V and J ends, which lost 2 bases and 8 bases, there was a span of 12 bases. Germline CDR1 and CDR2: MNHEY and SVGAGI. Profiling relied on immunoSEQ multiplex PCR, and the TCRdb table lists in-frame clones only, not all of them. The sample shows about 170,000 clones, about 80% of them seen only once. Seattle's cohort entered during active infection and was followed longitudinally. The chain recombines TRBV6-5 with TRBJ1-2; D gene uncertain. The TCR sequence derives from a woman aged 40 to 50 with COVID-19, enrolled during active disease. The source material was peripheral blood. CDR3 sequence reads: CASSYEWLSGYTF. CDR3 bases: TGTGCCAGCAGTTACGAATGGCTGTCCGGCTACACCTTC.